A single sample gave rise to the 23 T cell receptor beta chains below, sequenced in a study of cytomegalovirus exposure and HLA in healthy donors. The assay was immunoSEQ multiplex PCR, and TCRdb's table has in-frame clones only and misses some. The table includes 140,000 or so clones, about 87% detected once. The specimen sequenced was PBMCs. Receptor source: a man aged 18 to 35 in good health and CMV-seropositive.

This clone was recorded a few times. J is TRBJ2-2 and V is TRBV5-1; D remains unclear. The germline V gene encodes CDR1 SGHRS and CDR2 YFSETQ. The CDR3 has 15 residues. V was pared by 3 bases and J by 2 bases, with 11 bases between. The CDR3 region is CASSSRPGNTGELFF. The CDR3 coding sequence is TGCGCCAGCAGCTCCCGTCCAGGAAACACCGGGGAGCTGTTTTTT.

This clone appeared a single time. The chain recombines TRBV14 with TRBJ1-2; D gene ambiguous. Germline V gives CDR1 SGHDN, CDR2 FVKESK. V was trimmed by 4 bases and J by 4 bases, leaving 16 bases between them. The CDR3 length is 15 residues. CDR3 sequence reads: CASSPREVWVYGYTF. As DNA, the CDR3 is TGTGCCAGCAGCCCCCGGGAAGTATGGGTCTATGGCTACACCTTC.

V usage is TRBV25-1 and J usage is TRBJ2-7; 13 nucleotides agree with TRBD2. The length of the CDR3 is 15 residues. Germline CDR1 MGHDK, CDR2 SYGVNS. V trimming: 5 bases; J trimming: 4 bases; junction bases outside the gene matches: 5. CDR3 sequence reads: CASSNGLAGAYEQYF. CDR3 bases: TGTGCCAGCAGTAACGGACTAGCGGGAGCTTACGAGCAGTACTTC.

The chain uses TRBV18 and TRBJ2-7, with 9 bases matching TRBD2. Per the germline V gene, CDR1 is KGHSH and CDR2 is LQKENI. V lost 0 bases to trimming and J lost 4 bases; unmatched junction nucleotides: 4. The length of the CDR3 is 15 residues. CDR3 sequence reads: CASSPPRLAVYEQYF. Written as DNA, the CDR3 is TGTGCCAGCTCACCACCGAGACTAGCGGTGTACGAGCAGTACTTC.

In DNA form, the CDR3 reads TGTGCCAGCAGTTTGCAGGAAGCTTTCTTT. Translated, it gives CASSLQEAFF. This chain joins TRBV28 and TRBJ1-1; D gene unclear. Trimming pared 3 bases from V and 8 bases from J, leaving 4 bases between. CDR1 is MDHEN and CDR2 is SYDVKM in the germline V gene. The CDR3 covers 10 residues.

As DNA, the CDR3 is TGCGCCAGCAGAGAGACAGGGAAGGGGCGTATGAACACTGAAGCTTTCTTT. It yields the protein CASRETGKGRMNTEAFF. The J gene is TRBJ1-1, the V gene TRBV10-2; 7 bases are a match to TRBD1. J lost 0 bases, V lost 6 bases, and 13 bases had no gene match. The CDR3 is 17 amino acids. CDR1 WSHSY and CDR2 SAAADI come from the germline V gene.

The chain carries TRBV5-6 and TRBJ2-2; D perhaps matches TRBD2 (5 bases). V lost 5 bases to trimming and J lost 7 bases, with 21 bases between them. CDR3 length equals 16 residues. CDR1 is SGHDT and CDR2 is YYEEEE in the germline V gene. The chain's CDR3 is CASSPYGVVGIGELFF. CDR3 nucleotides: TGTGCCAGCAGTCCGTACGGGGTAGTGGGCATCGGGGAGCTGTTTTTT.

This sequence joins TRBV6-6 and TRBJ2-1; 11 bases map to TRBD2. The trim removed 7 bases at V and 10 bases at J, leaving 9 bases unmatched. CDR1 and CDR2 (germline): MNHNY, SVGAGI (reference sequence). CDR3 length equals 14 residues. The CDR3 sequence: CASTLLTSGEEQFF. DNA of the CDR3: TGTGCCAGCACCCTATTGACTAGCGGGGAAGAGCAGTTCTTC.

The J gene is TRBJ2-2, the V gene TRBV9; 7 bases are shared with TRBD2. The CDR3 has 15 residues. V lost 3 bases and J lost 1; bases outside the gene matches: 3. The germline CDR1 and CDR2 sequences are SGDLS and YYNGEE. The chain's CDR3 is CASSGTGGNTGELFF. The CDR3 region has the DNA TGTGCCAGCAGCGGGACGGGGGGGAACACCGGGGAGCTGTTTTTT.

This clone turned up a few times. CDR3 amino acids: CASSVLAEDSPLHF. The DNA for the CDR3 is TGTGCCAGCAGCGTCTTAGCGGAGGATTCACCCCTCCACTTT. This chain joins TRBV9 and TRBJ1-6; no clear D. The CDR3 has 14 residues. Trimming removed 2 bases at V and 8 bases at J, with 11 bases between. CDR1 is SGDLS and CDR2 is YYNGEE in the germline V gene.

The gene calls are TRBV7-8 and TRBJ1-2; 12 bases are a match to TRBD1. The CDR3 contains 17 residues. Trimming at V came to 3 bases and at J to 2 bases, leaving 7 bases not matched to a gene. CDR1 and CDR2 from the germline V gene are SGHVS and FQNEAQ. Here the CDR3 reads CASSFRDRGLGNYGYTF. The DNA of the CDR3 is TGTGCCAGCAGCTTCCGGGACAGGGGGCTGGGGAACTATGGCTACACCTTC.

CDR3 bases: TGTGCCAGCAGCTCTGACAGGCCCCTGTCGTATGGCTACACCTTC. Protein: CASSSDRPLSYGYTF. The chain employs TRBV7-9 and TRBJ1-2, with D perhaps TRBD1 (6 bases). The germline CDR1 and CDR2 sequences are SEHNR and FQNEAQ (reference sequence). Trimming left V 4 bases short and J 5 bases short, with 17 bases between. The CDR3 is 15 residues long. The variable domain in full, with the rest retrieved from reference TRBV7-9 and TRBJ1-2, is DTGVSQNPRHKITKRGQNVTFRCDPISEHNRLYWYRQTLGQGPEFLTYFQNEAQLEKSRLLSDRFSAERPKGSFSTLEIQRTEQGDSAMYLCASSSDRPLSYGYTFGSGTRLTVV.

This chain joins TRBV4-1 and TRBJ1-5; 7 bases line up with TRBD1. This CDR3 is built from 17 residues. CDR1 and CDR2 from the germline V gene are MGHRA and YSYEKL. Losses at the gene ends were 0 bases for V and 4 bases for J; bases not matched to a gene: 9. The CDR3 nucleotides read TGCGCCAGCAGCCAAGATCGAGGGGGCAGGGGGAATCAGCCCCAGCATTTT. Protein: CASSQDRGGRGNQPQHF.

This clone was observed a few times. The V and J genes are TRBV30 and TRBJ2-5; D remains unclear. The CDR3 contains 11 residues. V was cut by 1 base and J by 4 bases, with 4 bases left in between. The germline gives CDR1 GTSNPN, CDR2 SVGIG (reference sequence). The CDR3 loop is CAWSAGETQYF. In DNA form, the CDR3 reads TGTGCCTGGAGTGCGGGAGAGACCCAGTACTTC.

The V and J genes are TRBV25-1 and TRBJ2-1, with 14 bases aligning to TRBD2. After removal of 1 base from V and 5 bases from J, the junction contained 4 bases not matched to a gene. The CDR3 runs 17 residues. Germline V gives CDR1 MGHDK, CDR2 SYGVNS. This CDR3 is CASSELGLAGADNEQFF. CDR3 sequence (DNA): TGTGCCAGCAGTGAATTGGGACTAGCGGGAGCAGACAATGAGCAGTTCTTC.

This clone was picked up a small number of times. J is TRBJ2-5 and V is TRBV5-8, with D maybe TRBD1 (7 bases). The germline V gene has CDR1 SGHTS and CDR2 YDEGEE. The CDR3 covers 15 residues. V lost 4 bases, J lost 5 bases, and 18 bases lay in between. The CDR3 DNA follows: TGTGCCAGCAGCCCTCAGGGGGGACTTGTGGAGACCCAGTACTTC. Its protein product is CASSPQGGLVETQYF.

V gene TRBV6-1 combines with J gene TRBJ1-2; D is uncertain. The ends were cut back, 3 bases at V and 8 bases at J, with 10 bases in the middle. The germline V gene has CDR1 MNHNS and CDR2 SASEGT. This CDR3 has 12 amino acids. CDR3 sequence (DNA): TGTGCCAGCAGTGACGAGGCTAGAGGCTACACCTTC. It encodes CASSDEARGYTF.

This chain's CDR3 is CAWSVGGRPSYGYTF. For the CDR3, the DNA is TGTGCCTGGAGTGTTGGTGGCAGGCCCAGCTATGGCTACACCTTC. The chain uses TRBV30 and TRBJ1-2; D not resolved. The germline V gene encodes CDR1 GTSNPN and CDR2 SVGIG (reference sequence). There are 15 residues in the CDR3. V lost 0 bases, J lost 4 bases, and 15 bases lay in between. The entire variable domain, with the rest obtained from reference TRBV30 and TRBJ1-2, is as follows: SQTIHQWPATLVQPVGSPLSLECTVEGTSNPNLYWYRQAAGRGLQLLFYSVGIGQISSEVPQNLSASRPQDRQFILSSKKLLLSDSGFYLCAWSVGGRPSYGYTFGSGTRLTVV.

The V call is TRBV28, the J call TRBJ1-1, with a weak D call TRBD1 (6 bases). V was shortened by 6 bases and J by 1 base, with 12 bases between the two germline ends. CDR1 is MDHEN, CDR2 SYDVKM, per germline. The CDR3 is 14 amino acids. The CDR3 DNA is TGTGCCAGCAGATTGGACAGCTCGAACACTGAAGCTTTCTTT. Protein product: CASRLDSSNTEAFF.

With respect to this clone: At one end the junction does not follow the germline gene, possibly because of a read error. The gene calls are TRBV7-7 and TRBJ2-3; 9 nucleotides match TRBD2. This CDR3 contains 16 residues. In germline, CDR1 is SSHAT, CDR2 FNYEAQ (reference sequence). CDR3 DNA: TGTGCTAGCAGCTTAGCGCCGGCGGGGGGGGTTGATACGCAGTATTTT. Its translation: CASSLAPAGGVDTQYF.

The chain carries TRBV5-1 and TRBJ2-3, with D maybe TRBD1 (7 bases). Germline CDR1 SGHRS, CDR2 YFSETQ. The CDR3 is 13 residues long. The V and J ends lost 4 bases and 5 bases respectively, with 11 bases between them. CDR3 region: CASSNQGGDTQYF. CDR3 DNA: TGCGCCAGCAGCAACCAGGGGGGAGATACGCAGTATTTT.

The chain is built from TRBV5-1 and TRBJ2-2; 9 positions agree with TRBD1. CDR3 length equals 15 residues. Looked up from germline, CDR1 is SGHRS and CDR2 is YFSETQ. J gave up 0 bases and V 5 bases, and 2 bases lay outside the gene matches. The CDR3 coding sequence is TGCGCCAGCAGGACAGGGGGGACGAACACCGGGGAGCTGTTTTTT. It yields the protein CASRTGGTNTGELFF.

This chain uses TRBV5-1 with TRBJ2-3; 14 bases map to TRBD2. Germline V lookup: CDR1 SGHRS, CDR2 YFSETQ. V dropped 4 bases and J dropped 4; count of bases not matched to a gene: 8. This CDR3 spans 17 amino acids. CDR3 DNA: TGCGCCAGCAGCCCGGGCGGACTAGCGGGAGGCTCAGATACGCAGTATTTT. As protein: CASSPGGLAGGSDTQYF.